These T cell receptor beta chains were read from a single sample in a study of T-cell memory formation after mild COVID-19. MiXCR was run by TCRdb on the 5' RACE reads, yielding one entry per CDR3 protein. Of around 450,000 distinct CDR3 sequences listed, approximately 24% were seen once; the top ten hold about 8.7%. Sequencing input: PBMCs or a T cell subset sorted from them (not recorded which). The origin of the receptors is an adult woman who had mild COVID-19 (a few samples of this study predate the infection). Cell type and time point are not known. Both conserved end residues are part of each CDR3. D genes are given only for firm matches. Rows may omit the clone size; those that give it use once, few, many or a size class.

D	size	V	J	CDR3	DNA
TRBD1	NA	TRBV6-5	TRBJ1-2	CASSYLHRGGYGYTF	TGTGCCAGCAGTTACCTCCACAGGGGGGGCTATGGCTACACCTTC
TRBD2	few	TRBV12-3/TRBV12-4	TRBJ2-1	CASSLLAGGINEQFF	TGTGCCAGCAGTTTACTTGCGGGGGGGATCAATGAGCAGTTCTTC
NA	few	TRBV5-1	TRBJ2-3	CASSLGAGRTDTQYF	TGCGCCAGCAGCTTGGGGGCAGGTCGCACAGATACGCAGTATTTT
NA	NA	TRBV9	TRBJ2-5	CASSVGGRTSETQYF	TGTGCCAGCAGCGTAGGGGGTAGGACGTCAGAGACCCAGTACTTC
NA	few	TRBV11-2	TRBJ1-4	CASSFSLTNEKLFF	TGTGCCAGCAGCTTCTCACTAACTAATGAAAAACTGTTTTTT
TRBD2	NA	TRBV12-3/TRBV12-4	TRBJ2-3	CASSFGLAGNTKAEGDTQYF	TGTGCCAGCAGTTTCGGACTAGCGGGGAACACTAAGGCCGAAGGAGATACGCAGTATTTT
NA	NA	TRBV20-1	TRBJ2-1	CSATGLPYNEQFF	TGCAGTGCAACTGGTCTCCCCTACAATGAGCAGTTCTTC
TRBD1	few	TRBV7-6	TRBJ2-7	CASSRQTPGTGYYEQYF	TGTGCCAGCAGCCGACAAACGCCCGGGACAGGGTACTACGAGCAGTACTTC
NA	NA	TRBV29-1	TRBJ2-5	CSTRTPLEETQYF	TGCAGCACCCGGACACCACTGGAGGAGACCCAGTACTTC
NA	NA	TRBV7-2	TRBJ2-3	CASSFGAGPNTQYF	TGTGCCAGCAGCTTTGGGGCAGGGCCAAATACGCAGTATTTT
TRBD2	NA	TRBV20-1	TRBJ2-3	CSCPGLAPDTQYF	TGCAGCTGCCCGGGACTAGCGCCAGATACGCAGTATTTT
TRBD2	NA	TRBV27	TRBJ2-1	CASSPNGGTGRFF	TGTGCCAGCAGCCCTAACGGGGGGACCGGTAGGTTCTTC
NA	NA	TRBV6-5	TRBJ2-3	CASSQTRGGDTQYF	TGTGCCAGCAGTCAAACCAGGGGTGGAGATACGCAGTATTTT
TRBD1	few	TRBV7-9	TRBJ2-1	CASSYGQGAYNEQFF	TGTGCCAGCAGCTACGGACAGGGGGCGTACAATGAGCAGTTCTTC
NA	NA	TRBV12-3/TRBV12-4	TRBJ2-1	CASRDYNEQFF	TGTGCCAGCCGGGACTACAATGAGCAGTTCTTC
NA	NA	TRBV7-9	TRBJ1-2	CASSLPGRTADGYTF	TGTGCCAGCAGCTTACCGGGACGGACAGCCGATGGCTACACCTTC
TRBD2	few	TRBV7-8	TRBJ2-5	CASSLGSGLARETQYF	TGTGCCAGCAGCTTGGGGTCGGGACTAGCCCGGGAGACCCAGTACTTC
NA	NA	TRBV5-5	TRBJ2-7	CASSLAFMSGFSYEQYF	TGTGCCAGCAGCTTGGCCTTCATGAGCGGGTTCTCCTACGAGCAGTACTTC
TRBD1	few	TRBV20-1	TRBJ1-2	CSAQTGLLGGYTF	TGCAGTGCTCAGACAGGGCTGCTTGGCGGCTACACCTTC
NA	few	TRBV7-9	TRBJ2-5	CASSSVGGPGETQYF	TGTGCCAGCAGCTCAGTTGGGGGGCCTGGAGAGACCCAGTACTTC
NA	NA	TRBV13	TRBJ2-2	CASSSGRGIGELFF	TGTGCCAGCAGCTCCGGACGGGGGATCGGGGAGCTGTTTTTT
TRBD2	NA	TRBV4-1	TRBJ2-1	CASSQVLASGVKRNNEQFF	TGCGCCAGCAGCCAAGTATTGGCTAGCGGGGTCAAAAGGAACAATGAGCAGTTCTTC
NA	few	TRBV29-1	TRBJ2-1	CSVVGAKYEQFF	TGCAGCGTTGTAGGAGCTAAGTATGAGCAGTTCTTC
NA	NA	TRBV5-4	TRBJ2-7	CASSLRGNPYEQYF	TGTGCCAGCAGCTTGAGAGGGAATCCCTACGAGCAGTACTTC
NA	few	TRBV10-3	TRBJ1-1	CAISGADARRTEAFF	TGTGCCATCAGTGGTGCTGACGCCCGTAGGACTGAAGCTTTCTTT
NA	NA	TRBV5-4	TRBJ1-1	CASSLPIPGRANTEAFF	TGTGCCAGCAGCTTGCCCATTCCGGGCAGGGCTAACACTGAAGCTTTCTTT
NA	NA	TRBV11-2	TRBJ2-5	CASSLTRGPGAQYF	TGTGCCAGCAGCTTGACGAGGGGTCCGGGGGCCCAGTACTTC
NA	NA	TRBV18	TRBJ1-6	CASSPPRITANSPLHF	TGTGCCAGCTCACCACCGAGGATAACAGCTAATTCACCCCTCCACTTT
TRBD2	NA	TRBV4-3	TRBJ2-7	CASSQDRGTIYYEQYF	TGCGCCAGCAGCCAAGATCGGGGGACTATATATTACGAGCAGTACTTC
TRBD2	few	TRBV18	TRBJ2-1	CASSPNLAGSYNEQFF	TGTGCCAGCTCACCAAACCTAGCGGGCTCCTACAATGAGCAGTTCTTC
TRBD2	many	TRBV6-6	TRBJ2-7	CASSYSGTSEQYF	TGTGCCAGCAGTTATAGCGGGACTAGCGAGCAGTACTTC
NA	NA	TRBV15	TRBJ2-3	CATSRDRGATQYF	TGTGCCACCAGCAGAGATCGTGGGGCGACGCAGTATTTT
NA	few	TRBV4-3	TRBJ1-2	CASSQGSTNYGYTF	TGCGCCAGCAGCCAAGGAAGTACTAACTATGGCTACACCTTC
TRBD1	NA	TRBV5-1	TRBJ2-2	CASSSEGAQITGELFF	TGCGCCAGCAGCTCCGAGGGGGCGCAGATCACCGGGGAGCTGTTTTTT
NA	NA	TRBV6-5	TRBJ2-1	CASSYAGRGLSSYNEQFF	TGTGCCAGCAGTTACGCAGGTAGGGGCCTGAGCTCCTACAATGAGCAGTTCTTC
NA	few	TRBV18	TRBJ2-5	CASSKGETQYF	TGTGCCAGCTCAAAAGGAGAGACCCAGTACTTC
TRBD1	few	TRBV11-1	TRBJ1-1	CASSPRTGPNTEAFF	TGTGCCAGCAGCCCTCGGACAGGGCCGAACACTGAAGCTTTCTTT
TRBD2	NA	TRBV3-1	TRBJ2-1	CASSQIVAGGVNEQFF	TGTGCCAGCAGCCAAATCGTAGCGGGGGGCGTCAATGAGCAGTTCTTC
NA	NA	TRBV5-1	TRBJ2-2	CASSSRSGTGGPGELFF	TGCGCCAGCAGCTCAAGGAGCGGGACAGGAGGTCCCGGGGAGCTGTTTTTT
TRBD2	NA	TRBV5-1	TRBJ2-3	CASSSAGLAGGPADTQYF	TGCGCCAGCAGCTCAGCCGGACTAGCGGGGGGGCCTGCAGATACGCAGTATTTT
NA	few	TRBV12-3/TRBV12-4	TRBJ1-2	CASSPVGPYGYTF	TGTGCCAGCAGTCCCGTCGGACCTTATGGCTACACCTTC
NA	few	TRBV5-8	TRBJ2-7	CASSFPGARNEQYF	TGTGCCAGCAGCTTCCCCGGAGCGCGGAACGAGCAGTACTTC
TRBD2	once	TRBV11-2	TRBJ2-1	CASSLDTSGSKFF	TGTGCCAGCAGCTTAGATACTAGCGGGAGTAAGTTCTTC
TRBD2	few	TRBV12-3/TRBV12-4	TRBJ2-5	CASRTIVAGGRQETQYF	TGTGCCAGCAGGACTATTGTAGCGGGGGGGCGGCAAGAGACCCAGTACTTC
TRBD1	NA	TRBV12-3/TRBV12-4	TRBJ1-3	CASSQGVSGNTIYF	TGTGCCAGCAGCCAGGGGGTTTCTGGAAACACCATATATTTT
NA	NA	TRBV7-7	TRBJ2-5	CASSAGLLVGEETQYF	TGTGCCAGCAGCGCCGGCCTACTCGTGGGGGAGGAGACCCAGTACTTC
NA	NA	TRBV15	TRBJ1-1	CATSSVRQAGGTEAFF	TGTGCCACCAGCAGCGTTCGGCAGGCGGGGGGCACTGAAGCTTTCTTT
TRBD2	few	TRBV9	TRBJ2-1	CASSTGTSGSSYNEQFF	TGTGCCAGCAGCACCGGGACTAGCGGGAGCTCCTACAATGAGCAGTTCTTC
NA	few	TRBV20-1	TRBJ1-1	CSSLTPNTEAFF	TGCAGTTCCCTGACCCCGAACACTGAAGCTTTCTTT
TRBD1	few	TRBV27	TRBJ2-7	CASSRTGLYEQYF	TGTGCCAGCAGCCGGACAGGTCTCTACGAGCAGTACTTC
NA	few	TRBV7-9	TRBJ1-1	CASRRPFEQGLRREAFF	TGTGCCAGCAGACGACCATTCGAACAGGGACTCAGAAGAGAAGCTTTCTTT
TRBD2	NA	TRBV12-5	TRBJ2-1	CASAGPGASGLEYNEQFF	TGTGCTAGTGCCGGGCCAGGGGCTAGCGGGCTGGAGTACAATGAGCAGTTCTTC
NA	few	TRBV5-6	TRBJ2-7	CASSLGRTGLDEQYF	TGTGCCAGCAGCTTGGGTCGAACAGGGCTTGACGAGCAGTACTTC
TRBD1	few	TRBV5-1	TRBJ2-7	CASSLTGTVSSYEQYF	TGCGCCAGCAGCCTAACCGGGACAGTATCATCGTACGAGCAGTACTTC
NA	NA	TRBV6-5	TRBJ2-1	CASSYSLLGRLSYNEQFF	TGTGCCAGCAGTTACTCGCTTCTCGGACGCCTCTCCTACAATGAGCAGTTCTTC
NA	few	TRBV18	TRBJ2-3	CASATDTQYF	TGTGCCAGCGCCACAGATACGCAGTATTTT
NA	few	TRBV20-1	TRBJ2-3	CSARDLVAVTDTQYF	TGCAGTGCTAGAGATCTCGTGGCGGTAACAGATACGCAGTATTTT
NA	few	TRBV30	TRBJ2-1	CAWTGYNEQFF	TGTGCCTGGACCGGGTACAATGAGCAGTTCTTC